Below, one T cell receptor (beta chain) is given with its context. Its antigen is unknown. The run depth of the assay was deep. Each PCR replicate from the sorted subsets contained about 200 ng DNA, which is 25,000 to 30,000 T cell genomes. Only in-frame clones appear in the TCRdb table, and some are missing; sequencing was by immunoSEQ multiplex PCR. The repertoire consists of under 1,100,000 clones, with about 75% occurring once and the leading ten covering less than 1.5%. The data were taken from a study of shared clonotypes between healthy human individuals. Study-level findings and limits: Only blood underwent sampling, and tissue repertoires likely differ.

Germline V gene lookup returns CDR1 MGHRA and CDR2 YSYEKL. This CDR3 contains 15 residues. V shed 4 bases and J shed 1 base, with 11 bases lying between them. Among the donors, all were Caucasian adults who lived in Nashville, Tennessee. V gene TRBV4-1 combines with J gene TRBJ1-5; unclear D gene. Sequencing was performed on memory CD4+ T cells sorted from blood. Specified subset: CD45RA-negative fraction. The receptor comes from a man in his late teens or twenties in good health. CDR3 amino acids: CASSPGSVSNQPQHF. CDR3 in DNA: TGCGCCAGCAGCCCAGGTAGTGTGAGCAATCAGCCCCAGCATTTT.